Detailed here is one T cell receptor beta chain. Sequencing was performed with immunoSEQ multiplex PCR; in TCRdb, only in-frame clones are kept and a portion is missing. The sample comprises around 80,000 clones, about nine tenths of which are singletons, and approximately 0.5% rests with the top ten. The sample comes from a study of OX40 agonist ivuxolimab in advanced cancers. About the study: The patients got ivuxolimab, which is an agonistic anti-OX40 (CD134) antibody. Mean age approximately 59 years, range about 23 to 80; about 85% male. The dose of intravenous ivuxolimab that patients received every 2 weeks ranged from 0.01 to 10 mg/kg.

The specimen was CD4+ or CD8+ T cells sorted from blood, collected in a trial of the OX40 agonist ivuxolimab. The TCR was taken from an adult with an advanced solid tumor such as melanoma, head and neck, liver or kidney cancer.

As DNA, the CDR3 is TGTGCCAGCAGCTTAGCCGGGCTCACTAACTATGGCTACACCTTC. It encodes CASSLAGLTNYGYTF. V gene TRBV7-2 combines with J gene TRBJ1-2; D gene ambiguous. The V end was cut by 0 bases, the J end by 0 bases, with 8 bases between. Germline V CDR1 and CDR2: SGHTA, FQGNSA. This CDR3 has 15 amino acids.